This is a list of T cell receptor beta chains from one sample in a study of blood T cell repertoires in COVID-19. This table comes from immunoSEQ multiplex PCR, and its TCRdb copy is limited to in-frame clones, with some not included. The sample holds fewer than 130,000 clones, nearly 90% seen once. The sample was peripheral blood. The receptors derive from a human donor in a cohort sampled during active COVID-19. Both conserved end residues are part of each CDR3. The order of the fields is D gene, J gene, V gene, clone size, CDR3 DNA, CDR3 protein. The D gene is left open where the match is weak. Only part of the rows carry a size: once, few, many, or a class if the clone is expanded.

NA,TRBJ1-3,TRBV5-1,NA,TGCGCCAGCAGCCCCATGGGAGGTTCTGGAAACACCATATATTTT,CASSPMGGSGNTIYF
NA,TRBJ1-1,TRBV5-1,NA,TGCGCCAGCAGCTTTCATATACAGGACCCGGACACTGAAGCTTTCTTT,CASSFHIQDPDTEAFF
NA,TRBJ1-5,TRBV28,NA,TGTGCCAGCAGTTTAGGGGGGCAGCCCCAGCATTTT,CASSLGGQPQHF
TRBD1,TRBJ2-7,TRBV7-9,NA,TGTGCCAGCAGCCAGGGACAGGATAGTAACGAGCAGTACTTC,CASSQGQDSNEQYF
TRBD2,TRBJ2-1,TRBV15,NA,TGTGCCACCAGCAGAGACCGATACCTAGCGGATCCCTACAATGAGCAGTTCTTC,CATSRDRYLADPYNEQFF
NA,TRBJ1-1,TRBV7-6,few,TGTGCCAGCAGCTTAGCAGGGGGACACCTCATGAACACTGAAGCTTTCTTT,CASSLAGGHLMNTEAFF
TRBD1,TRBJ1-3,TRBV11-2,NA,TGTGCCAGCAGCACCGAGACAGGGGGAAACACCATATATTTT,CASSTETGGNTIYF
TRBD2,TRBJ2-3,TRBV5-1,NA,TGCGCCAGCAGCCAGACTAGCGGGAGCACAGATACGCAGTATTTT,CASSQTSGSTDTQYF
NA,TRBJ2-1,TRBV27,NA,TGTGCCAGCAGTTTATCGGGGAGCAATGAGCAGTTCTTC,CASSLSGSNEQFF
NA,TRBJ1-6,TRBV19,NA,TGTGCCAGTAGTACAACAAGGGGCAATTCACCCCTCCACTTT,CASSTTRGNSPLHF
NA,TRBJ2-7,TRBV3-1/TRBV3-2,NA,TGTGCCAGCAGCCAAGTTCTCTACGAGCAGTACTTC,CASSQVLYEQYF
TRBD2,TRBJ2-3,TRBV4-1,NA,TGCGCCAGCAGCCTGACTAGCGGGGGTACGACGAATACGCAGTATTTT,CASSLTSGGTTNTQYF
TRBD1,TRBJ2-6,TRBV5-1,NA,TGCGCCAGCAGTGTGGGACAGGGCTCTGGGGCCAACGTCCTGACTTTC,CASSVGQGSGANVLTF
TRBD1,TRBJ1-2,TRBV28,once,TGTGCCAGCAGTTTAAATTCCCCGGGACAGGGCTATGGCTACACCTTC,CASSLNSPGQGYGYTF
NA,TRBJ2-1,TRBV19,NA,TGTGCCAGTAGTTCCAACAGTGATTGGCGCTACTATGAGCAGTTCTTC,CASSSNSDWRYYEQFF
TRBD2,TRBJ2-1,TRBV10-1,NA,TGCGCCAGCAGTGAGCACTTGACTAGCGGGGCGCCTTATGAGCAGTTCTTC,CASSEHLTSGAPYEQFF
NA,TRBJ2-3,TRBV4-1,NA,TGCGCCAGCAGCCTGCCCAGCGGAAGCACAGATACGCAGTATTTT,CASSLPSGSTDTQYF
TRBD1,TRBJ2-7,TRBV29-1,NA,TGCAGCGTTGAAGGGACAGGGGGCGCCGAGCAGTACTTC,CSVEGTGGAEQYF
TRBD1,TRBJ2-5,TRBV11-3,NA,TGTGCCAGCAGCTGGGGACAGGGGGCCGCAGAGACCCAGTACTTC,CASSWGQGAAETQYF
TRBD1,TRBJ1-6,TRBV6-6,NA,TGTGCCAGCAGTTACGGGGACAGGGGAAGTAATTCACCCCTCCACTTT,CASSYGDRGSNSPLHF
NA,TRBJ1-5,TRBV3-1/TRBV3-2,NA,TGTGCCAGCAGCCAAGTTCAGAACCAGCCCCAGCATTTT,CASSQVQNQPQHF
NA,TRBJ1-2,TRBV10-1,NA,TGCGCCAGCAGTGAGTCGATCGACCCTAGCTATGGCTACACCTTC,CASSESIDPSYGYTF
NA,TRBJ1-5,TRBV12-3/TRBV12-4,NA,TGTGCCAGCAGTATACAGGCCAATCAGCCCCAGCATTTT,CASSIQANQPQHF
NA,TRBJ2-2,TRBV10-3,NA,TGTGCCATCACGCGGGGGCATAACACCGGGGAGCTGTTTTTT,CAITRGHNTGELFF